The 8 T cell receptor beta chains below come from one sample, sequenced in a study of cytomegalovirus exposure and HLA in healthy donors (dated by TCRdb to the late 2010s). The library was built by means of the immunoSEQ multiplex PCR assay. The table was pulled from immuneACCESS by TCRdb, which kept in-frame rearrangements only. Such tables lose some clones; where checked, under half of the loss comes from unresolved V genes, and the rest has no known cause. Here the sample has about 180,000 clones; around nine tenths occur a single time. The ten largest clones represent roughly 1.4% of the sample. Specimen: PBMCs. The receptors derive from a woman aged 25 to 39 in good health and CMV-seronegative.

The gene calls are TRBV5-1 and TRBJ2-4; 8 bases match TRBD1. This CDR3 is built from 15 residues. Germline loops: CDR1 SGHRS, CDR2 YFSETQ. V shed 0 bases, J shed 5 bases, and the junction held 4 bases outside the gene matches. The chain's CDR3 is CASSLGGTGQNIQYF. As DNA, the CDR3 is TGCGCCAGCAGCTTGGGTGGGACAGGCCAAAACATTCAGTACTTC.

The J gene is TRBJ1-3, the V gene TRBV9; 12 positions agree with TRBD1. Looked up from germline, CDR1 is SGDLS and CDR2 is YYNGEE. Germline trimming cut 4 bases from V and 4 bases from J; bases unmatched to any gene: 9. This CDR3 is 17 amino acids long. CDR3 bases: TGTGCCAGCAGCCTCACCCCGGGACAGGGGGCGGGAAACACCATATATTTT. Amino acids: CASSLTPGQGAGNTIYF.

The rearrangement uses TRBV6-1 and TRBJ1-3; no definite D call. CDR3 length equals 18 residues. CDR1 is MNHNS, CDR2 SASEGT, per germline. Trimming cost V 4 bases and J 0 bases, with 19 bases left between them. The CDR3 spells CASSAQHPSLSSGNTIYF. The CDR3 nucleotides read TGTGCCAGCAGTGCACAGCACCCGTCTCTGTCCTCTGGAAACACCATATATTTT.

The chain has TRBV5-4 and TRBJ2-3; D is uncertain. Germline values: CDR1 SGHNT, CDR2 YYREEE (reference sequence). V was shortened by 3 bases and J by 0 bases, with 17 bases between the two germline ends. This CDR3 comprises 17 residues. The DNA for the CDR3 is TGTGCCAGCAGCTCATCCCAGGCTCCATTTAGCACAGATACGCAGTATTTT. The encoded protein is CASSSSQAPFSTDTQYF.

CDR3 amino acids: CATSRGQRSDSRRGWQYF. CDR3 DNA: TGTGCCACCAGCAGAGGACAGAGGTCGGACAGCCGACGAGGGTGGCAGTACTTC. The rearrangement uses TRBV15 and TRBJ2-7; D possibly corresponds to TRBD1 (6 bases). Germline V CDR1 and CDR2: LNHNV, YYDKDF (reference sequence). V was trimmed by 1 base and J by 9 bases, leaving 28 bases between them. CDR3 length: 18 amino acids.

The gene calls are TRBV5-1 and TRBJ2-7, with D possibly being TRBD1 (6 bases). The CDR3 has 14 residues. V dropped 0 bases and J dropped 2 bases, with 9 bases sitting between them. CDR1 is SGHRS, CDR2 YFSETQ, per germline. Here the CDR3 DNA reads TGCGCCAGCAGCTTGGAGGGACATACCTACGAGCAGTACTTC. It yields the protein CASSLEGHTYEQYF.

The CDR3 nucleotides read TGTGCCACCTCCCGTCTCGAGGGGGCTGGAAACACCATATATTTT. Protein sequence: CATSRLEGAGNTIYF. This chain links TRBV25-1 with TRBJ1-3; D is possibly TRBD1 (6 bases). V was clipped by 10 bases and J by 2 bases, with 18 bases between them. Germline V gives CDR1 MGHDK, CDR2 SYGVNS. This CDR3 is built from 15 residues.

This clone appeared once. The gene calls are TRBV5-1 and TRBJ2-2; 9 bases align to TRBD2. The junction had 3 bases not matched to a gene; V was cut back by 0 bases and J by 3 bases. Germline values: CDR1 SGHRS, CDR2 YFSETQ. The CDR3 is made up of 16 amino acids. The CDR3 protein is CASSLVPSGDTGELFF. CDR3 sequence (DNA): TGCGCCAGCAGCTTGGTTCCTAGCGGGGACACCGGGGAGCTGTTTTTT. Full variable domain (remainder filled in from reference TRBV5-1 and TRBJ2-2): KAGVTQTPRYLIKTRGQQVTLSCSPISGHRSVSWYQQTPGQGLQFLFEYFSETQRNKGNFPGRFSGRQFSNSRSEMNVSTLELGDSALYLCASSLVPSGDTGELFFGEGSRLTVL.